These T cell receptor beta chains were read from a single sample in a study of blood T cell repertoires in COVID-19. Profiled with immunoSEQ multiplex PCR; TCRdb holds only in-frame clones, not every one. The sample carries 200,000 or so clones, 80% to 90% recorded once. Sequenced: peripheral blood. These receptors all stem from a human donor with active or convalescent COVID-19. The donor label of this sample is uncertain. CDR3s include the opening cysteine and the closing phenylalanine or tryptophan. A D gene is named only where the DNA matches it firmly. For some rows the clone size is stated as once, few or many, or as a class when expanded; others skip it.

abundance	v_gene	j_gene	d_gene	CDR3nt	CDR3aa
.	TRBV4-1	TRBJ2-7	TRBD1	TGCGCCAGCAGCCGGATATTCCGGGACAGGTTTTTCGAGCAGTACTTC	CASSRIFRDRFFEQYF
once	TRBV30	TRBJ2-3	.	TGTGCCTGGAGTTTAGGGGGAGGGGAAGCAGATACGCAGTATTTT	CAWSLGGGEADTQYF
few	TRBV24-1	TRBJ2-2	TRBD1	TGTGCCACGGAACCGGGACAGGGGATAAACACCGGGGAGCTGTTTTTT	CATEPGQGINTGELFF
.	TRBV5-6	TRBJ2-1	TRBD2	TGTGCCAGCAGCTTGGAGACTAGCGGGAACTACAATGAGCAGTTCTTC	CASSLETSGNYNEQFF
.	TRBV6-5	TRBJ2-1	TRBD2	TGTGCCAGCAGTTTTAGCGGGGGCCGGAGGAATGAGCAGTTCTTC	CASSFSGGRRNEQFF
once	TRBV4-1	TRBJ1-5	.	TGCGCCAGCAGCCAACTACCATGGGGGGGTATTCAGCCCCAGCATTTT	CASSQLPWGGIQPQHF
.	TRBV28	TRBJ1-3	.	TGTGCCAGCAGTTCCCCCGGGGGGCCCTCTGGAAACACCATATATTTT	CASSSPGGPSGNTIYF
.	TRBV5-1	TRBJ2-5	TRBD1	TGCGCCAGCAGCATGGGACAGGGGGAGGAGACCCAGTACTTC	CASSMGQGEETQYF
.	TRBV7-9	TRBJ2-7	TRBD2	TGTGCCAGCAGTGCGGGACTAGCGGGGGACCTAAGCTCCTACGAGCAGTACTTC	CASSAGLAGDLSSYEQYF
.	TRBV11-3	TRBJ2-6	TRBD1	TGTGCCAGCAGCTTGAATAGGGACAGACTGAGGAAGGGGGCCAACGTCCTGACTTTC	CASSLNRDRLRKGANVLTF
.	TRBV27	TRBJ2-7	TRBD2	TGTGCCAGCAGGGGGTTAGCGGGCTTCCGTAGCTCCTACGAGCAGTACTTC	CASRGLAGFRSSYEQYF
.	TRBV11-2	TRBJ2-2	.	TGTGCCAGCAGCTCTACCACGACCGGGGAGCTGTTTTTT	CASSSTTTGELFF
.	TRBV19	TRBJ2-1	TRBD1	TGTGCCAGTAGTACCGACAGGGGGATCGTATGGAATGAGCAGTTCTTC	CASSTDRGIVWNEQFF
.	TRBV6-2/TRBV6-3	TRBJ2-7	TRBD2	TGTGCCAGCAGTCCCGGGACTAGCGGGGGGTGGTACGAGCAGTACTTC	CASSPGTSGGWYEQYF
.	TRBV2	TRBJ1-6	.	TGTGCCAGCAGTGAAGGTCAGGCTTTAACTTCGCCCCTCCACTTT	CASSEGQALTSPLHF
.	TRBV7-9	TRBJ1-6	.	TGTGCCAGCAGCCAGGACTCCGTTGCTAGTTCACCCCTCCACTTT	CASSQDSVASSPLHF
.	TRBV11-2	TRBJ2-1	TRBD2	TGTGCCAGCAGCGGACTAGCGGGGGGGGCCTACAATGAGCAGTTCTTC	CASSGLAGGAYNEQFF
once	TRBV7-9	TRBJ2-7	.	TGTGCCAGCAGCCCTAGTTCGATCTCCTACGAGCAGTACTTC	CASSPSSISYEQYF
.	TRBV15	TRBJ1-1	.	TGTGCCACCAGCAGAGAGGTTGGGGCAGGATTTGAAGCTTTCTTT	CATSREVGAGFEAFF
.	TRBV13	TRBJ2-1	TRBD2	TGTGCCAGCAGCTCGACGAGCGGGAGGGCTCGTGAGCAGTTCTTC	CASSSTSGRAREQFF
.	TRBV28	TRBJ1-1	.	TGTGCCACCCTCCTCCGGACGAGGGCGGACACTGAAGCTTTCTTT	CATLLRTRADTEAFF
.	TRBV24-1	TRBJ2-3	.	TGTGCCACCAGAGGTAGCCGGGGAGGTTCAGATACGCAGTATTTT	CATRGSRGGSDTQYF
.	TRBV14	TRBJ1-3	.	TGTGCCAGCAGTCTTTCTGGAAACACCATATATTTT	CASSLSGNTIYF
.	TRBV21-1	TRBJ2-7	.	TGTGCCAGCAGCAAAGAGGGCAGGGTAGAATACGAGCAGTACTTC	CASSKEGRVEYEQYF
.	TRBV6-1	TRBJ2-1	.	TGTGCCAGCAGTGATAGTGTCGAAAGGCAGTTCTTC	CASSDSVERQFF
.	TRBV3-1/TRBV3-2	TRBJ2-7	.	TGTGCCAGCAGCGCCCCAGGGAAGCAGTACTTC	CASSAPGKQYF
.	TRBV30	TRBJ2-3	.	TGTGCCTGGAGTGCGGCGGGGGCCTCAAGAAGCACAGATACGCAGTATTTT	CAWSAAGASRSTDTQYF
few	TRBV4-3	TRBJ2-2	.	TGCGCCAGCAGCCAAGATATAACGAACACCGGGGAGCTGTTTTTT	CASSQDITNTGELFF
.	TRBV24-1	TRBJ2-1	TRBD1	TGTGCCACCAGTGATTTGGGACAGGGCTACAATGAGCAGTTCTTC	CATSDLGQGYNEQFF
few	TRBV5-4	TRBJ2-6	TRBD1	TGTGCCAGCAGCCTGGGACAGGGGTTGACTGGGGCCAACGTCCTGACTTTC	CASSLGQGLTGANVLTF
once	TRBV7-7	TRBJ2-2	.	TGTGCCAGCAAGGGGGGGCGCGGGGAGCTGTTTTTT	CASKGGRGELFF
.	TRBV7-3	TRBJ2-7	.	TGTGCCAGCAGCTTAAGCGCAGCGTCCTACGAGCAGTACTTC	CASSLSAASYEQYF
.	TRBV7-9	TRBJ1-5	.	TGTGCCAGCAGCTTAGCAGGTGGGGGCCCGCCCCAGCATTTT	CASSLAGGGPPQHF
few	TRBV5-1	TRBJ2-7	.	TGCGCCAGCAGCCCTGGGGGCAGTTGGACCTACGAGCAGTACTTC	CASSPGGSWTYEQYF
.	TRBV20-1	TRBJ1-2	.	TGCAGTGCGCGGGGCAGGGCTGGCTACACCTTC	CSARGRAGYTF
.	TRBV7-6	TRBJ2-6	.	TGTGCCAGCAGCCGTACTCTCTCTGGGGCCAACGTCCTGACTTTC	CASSRTLSGANVLTF
.	TRBV25-1	TRBJ1-2	.	TGTGCCAGCAGTGGACTTCGTTTCTATGGCTACACCTTC	CASSGLRFYGYTF
.	TRBV7-2	TRBJ2-2	.	TGTGCCAGCAGCTTACAGGGTACCGGGGAGCTGTTTTTT	CASSLQGTGELFF
.	TRBV6-2/TRBV6-3	TRBJ2-7	.	TGTGCCAGCAGTTACTCGACTTGGGACGAGCAGTACTTC	CASSYSTWDEQYF
.	TRBV5-1	TRBJ1-2	.	TGCGCCAGCAGCTTGGGAGTACCCCTCGGCTACACCTTC	CASSLGVPLGYTF
.	TRBV11-2	TRBJ1-1	.	TGTGCCAGCAGCCCGTGGGGGGGCGCGGGCACTGAAGCTTTCTTT	CASSPWGGAGTEAFF
.	TRBV5-4	TRBJ2-3	.	TGTGCCAGCAGCTTGGAGGGTGGGAGAACAGATACGCAGTATTTT	CASSLEGGRTDTQYF
.	TRBV7-9	TRBJ1-1	.	TGTGCCAGCAGCTTTGGCCCTGAAGCTTTCTTT	CASSFGPEAFF
.	TRBV7-2	TRBJ2-7	.	TGTGCCAGCAGCTTAGCGCTAAACAGCCTACCAAAGGTATACGAGCAGTACTTC	CASSLALNSLPKVYEQYF
.	TRBV2	TRBJ2-1	TRBD1	TGTGCCAGCAGTGAAGAGGGGGCGTGGGGGAATGAGCAGTTCTTC	CASSEEGAWGNEQFF
.	TRBV30	TRBJ2-2	TRBD1	TGTGCCTGCCGGACAGGGGTATCCGGGGAGCTGTTTTTT	CACRTGVSGELFF
once	TRBV28	TRBJ1-3	.	TGTGCCAGCACCTGGGGGGGGGAAGCTGCAGGAAACACCATATATTTT	CASTWGGEAAGNTIYF
.	TRBV6-5	TRBJ1-1	TRBD1	TGTGCCAGCAGTTTGGAAAGACAGGGAAGCACTGAAGCTTTCTTT	CASSLERQGSTEAFF
.	TRBV7-2	TRBJ2-5	TRBD1	TGTGCCAGCAGCTCGGACAGGGGGGCCCAGTACTTC	CASSSDRGAQYF
once	TRBV7-2	TRBJ2-2	.	TGTGCCAGCAGCGCCGAGGTAGCGGCCACTTCCGGGGAGCTGTTTTTT	CASSAEVAATSGELFF
few	TRBV6-5	TRBJ1-1	.	TGTGCCAGCACCCCTAGGGGCACTGAAGCTTTCTTT	CASTPRGTEAFF
.	TRBV3-1/TRBV3-2	TRBJ2-7	.	TGTGCCAGCAGCCAAGAGAGCTACGAGCAGTACTTC	CASSQESYEQYF
.	TRBV5-1	TRBJ2-5	TRBD2	TGCGCCAGCAGCTTGGACGGGGGGTCCGAGGGGACCCAGTACTTC	CASSLDGGSEGTQYF
few	TRBV28	TRBJ2-5	.	TGTGCCAGCAGTTTATTGTCAGGGGGGCAAGAGACCCAGTACTTC	CASSLLSGGQETQYF